This passage covers 7 T cell receptor beta chains from one sample sequenced in a study of neurological immune-mediated disorders. Using its own MiXCR run on the 5' RACE reads, TCRdb lists one record per CDR3 protein. The data show tens of thousands of distinct CDR3 sequences, roughly 6.3% seen once. The sequenced sample consisted of CD4+ T cells from blood. The receptor source for this set is a middle-aged woman in good health.

In this sample, this clonotype turned up many times. V is TRBV5-1 and J is TRBJ1-1; 8 bases line up with TRBD1. V dropped 2 bases and J dropped 4; count of bases not matched to a gene: 4. CDR1 is SGHRS and CDR2 is YFSETQ in the germline V gene. This CDR3 is built from 14 residues. CDR3 region: CASSFRGPGTEAFF. Here the CDR3 DNA reads TGCGCCAGCAGCTTCAGGGGGCCGGGCACTGAAGCTTTCTTT.

This clonotype came up many times. V gene TRBV5-6 combines with J gene TRBJ2-7, with D possibly TRBD1 on 5 matching bases. Germline V gene data show CDR1 as SGHDT and CDR2 as YYEEEE. V was clipped by 2 bases and J by 5 bases, with 11 bases between them. There are 13 residues in the CDR3. The DNA for the CDR3 is TGTGCCAGCAGCTTCCGACAGCCCCACGAGCAGTACTTC. Protein product: CASSFRQPHEQYF. Looking up the rest from reference TRBV5-6 and TRBJ2-7 gives the full variable domain: DAGVTQSPTHLIKTRGQQVTLRCSPKSGHDTVSWYQQALGQGPQFIFQYYEEEERQRGNFPDRFSGHQFPNYSSELNVNALLLGDSALYLCASSFRQPHEQYFGPGTRLTVT.

By share of the sample, this clonotype is medium-sized (0.01 to 0.1%). The junction differs from germline at one of its ends, possibly a read error. The CDR3 nucleotides are TGCAGTGCTGGAGAGGGGAGCCGCGAGCAGTACTTC. Translation: CSAGEGSREQYF. V and J are TRBV20-1 and TRBJ2-7; D may be TRBD1 or TRBD2 (5 bases each). CDR1 and CDR2 (germline): DFQATT, SNEGSKA (reference sequence). The CDR3 covers 12 residues.

The chain links TRBV6-5 to TRBJ2-6, with 9 bases that match TRBD1. CDR3 length: 18 amino acids. The ends lost 0 bases at V and 4 bases at J; junction bases unmatched: 7. The germline V gene has CDR1 MNHEY and CDR2 SVGAGI. The DNA of the CDR3 is TGTGCCAGCAGTTACTCGCCGACAGGGGGAACCGGGGCCAACGTCCTGACTTTC. Residues: CASSYSPTGGTGANVLTF.

This clonotype was seen ten or more times. The chain employs TRBV7-8 and TRBJ2-7; no firm D call. CDR1 is SGHVS and CDR2 is FQNEAQ in the germline V gene. V was trimmed by 0 bases and J by 2 bases, leaving 11 bases between them. This CDR3 spans 15 amino acids. CDR3 DNA: TGTGCCAGCAGCTTAGCGAGGTTCTTTCCCTACGAGCAGTACTTC. Translated: CASSLARFFPYEQYF.

The sample holds many counts of this clonotype. The chain carries TRBV20-1 and TRBJ2-1; perhaps TRBD1 as D (5 bases). Between the trimmed V and J ends, which lost 0 bases and 4 bases, there was a span of 19 bases. Germline V gene lookup returns CDR1 DFQATT and CDR2 SNEGSKA (reference sequence). This CDR3 contains 17 residues. CDR3 residues: CSARDATALRGYNEQFF. The CDR3, as DNA: TGCAGTGCTAGAGATGCGACTGCTCTAAGGGGATACAATGAGCAGTTCTTC.

This clonotype was recorded at least ten times. The gene calls are TRBV4-2 and TRBJ2-1, with 7 nucleotides matching TRBD2. The CDR3 contains 15 residues. The V segment lost 1 base and the J segment 6 bases; nucleotides outside the gene matches: 6. Per germline, CDR1 LGHNA and CDR2 YNFKEQ. The CDR3 region has the DNA TGTGCCAGCAGCCAAGCGGTGTGGGGGGGCAATGAGCAGTTCTTC. Protein product: CASSQAVWGGNEQFF.